These 13 T cell receptor beta chains were sequenced from one sample in a study of blood T cell repertoires in COVID-19. Repertoires were generated with immunoSEQ multiplex PCR, while TCRdb's copy carries only in-frame clones and drops some. In the table there are 150,000 to 200,000 clones, 88% of which are singletons. The sequenced sample consisted of peripheral blood. These receptors were taken from a man in his 60s with acute or convalescent COVID-19.

The CDR3 region has the DNA TGCGCCAGCAGCCAAGACTGGACTGGAACCTACAATGAGCAGTTCTTC. The encoded protein is CASSQDWTGTYNEQFF. V is TRBV4-1 and J is TRBJ2-1; tentatively, D is TRBD2 (5 bases). The CDR3 runs 16 residues. The germline V gene encodes CDR1 MGHRA and CDR2 YSYEKL. V gave up 0 bases and J gave up 2 bases, with 11 bases separating them.

The chain carries TRBV19 and TRBJ1-5; D is possibly TRBD1 (6 bases). V was trimmed by 6 bases and J by 4 bases, leaving 10 bases between them. This CDR3 has 13 residues. Germline V gene lookup returns CDR1 LNHDA and CDR2 SQIVND (reference sequence). The CDR3 spells CASSFQGNQPQHF. The CDR3 DNA follows: TGTGCCAGTAGCTTCCAGGGGAATCAGCCCCAGCATTTT.

This clone was detected only once. The V gene is TRBV2, the J gene TRBJ1-4; D uncertain. This CDR3 contains 13 residues. Trimming stripped 4 bases from V and 8 bases from J, with 11 bases between. The germline CDR1 and CDR2 sequences are SNHLY and FYNNEI. CDR3 loop: CASSARAGEKLFF. The DNA for the CDR3 is TGTGCCAGCAGTGCCCGGGCGGGGGAAAAACTGTTTTTT.

This chain uses TRBV5-6 with TRBJ2-1, with 14 bases lining up with TRBD2. Germline V gives CDR1 SGHDT, CDR2 YYEEEE. With 4 bases clipped from V and 5 bases from J, the junction kept 2 bases outside the gene matches. This CDR3 comprises 15 residues. CDR3 DNA sequence: TGTGCCAGCAGCCCGGGACTAGCGGGAGACAATGAGCAGTTCTTC. Translated: CASSPGLAGDNEQFF.

The rearrangement joins TRBV6-2 or TRBV6-3 to TRBJ2-1; TRBD2 agrees at 8 bases. CDR1 is MNHEY, CDR2 SVGEGT, per germline. This CDR3 is 17 amino acids long. The V gene end was trimmed by 0 bases and the J gene end by 2 bases; junction bases not matched to a gene: 6. CDR3 bases: TGTGCCAGCAGTTACTCCCGGTGGCGGGAGGCCTACAATGAGCAGTTCTTC. Residues: CASSYSRWREAYNEQFF.

The chain joins TRBV5-4 to TRBJ1-6, with D unresolved. Trimming cost V 0 bases and J 6 bases, with 4 bases left between them. The CDR3 has 13 amino acids. From germline, CDR1 is SGHNT and CDR2 YYREEE (reference sequence). The CDR3 coding sequence is TGTGCCAGCAGCTTGGACAGTAATTCACCCCTCCACTTT. Residues: CASSLDSNSPLHF.

The chain has TRBV19 and TRBJ1-5, with a possible D match to TRBD1 (6 bases). This CDR3 is built from 19 residues. Trimming removed 3 bases at V and 3 bases at J, with 24 bases between. Per the germline V gene, CDR1 is LNHDA and CDR2 is SQIVND (reference sequence). As DNA, the CDR3 is TGTGCCAGTAGTATTATTACTGGGGGCGGACAGAGCAACAATCAGCCCCAGCATTTT. Translation gives CASSIITGGGQSNNQPQHF.

V gene TRBV10-2 combines with J gene TRBJ1-6, with TRBD1 as a possible D gene (6 bases). Germline loops: CDR1 WSHSY, CDR2 SAAADI. CDR3 length: 16 amino acids. Trimming removed 0 bases from V and 6 bases from J, with 12 bases in between. CDR3 DNA sequence: TGCGCCAGCAGTGAGTCTCGAGGGGGTGGTAATTCACCCCTCCACTTT. It is translated as CASSESRGGGNSPLHF.

This chain connects TRBV7-2 to TRBJ1-2, with D possibly being TRBD1 (5 bases). The CDR3 spans 17 residues. The germline V and J ends were trimmed by 4 bases and 5 bases, with 23 bases remaining between them. Germline V gene data show CDR1 as SGHTA and CDR2 as FQGNSA. The CDR3 sequence is CASSSGLSLVGAYGYTF. For the CDR3, the DNA is TGTGCCAGCAGCTCCGGGTTGAGTCTTGTAGGGGCATATGGCTACACCTTC.

The chain employs TRBV3-1 (or the pseudogene TRBV3-2) and TRBJ2-7; TRBD2 matches at 7 bases. V shed 0 bases and J 2 bases; nucleotides not matched to a gene: 7. The CDR3 sequence is 16 residues long. Germline V gene sequence: CDR1 LGHDT, CDR2 YNNKEL (reference sequence). The DNA for the CDR3 is TGTGCCAGCAGCCAAGATTGGGGGGGAGGGCCCTACGAGCAGTACTTC. It yields the protein CASSQDWGGGPYEQYF.

This clone came up once. V gene TRBV28 combines with J gene TRBJ1-5; 11 bases are shared with TRBD1. Germline lookup yields CDR1 MDHEN and CDR2 SYDVKM. Trimming removed 4 bases from V and 1 base from J; junction bases left unmatched: 9. The CDR3 has 18 residues. CDR3 nucleotide sequence: TGTGCCAGCAGTTCCGGGACAGGGGGTCCAAGGAGCAATCAGCCCCAGCATTTT. Protein product: CASSSGTGGPRSNQPQHF.

The chain combines TRBV12-5 with TRBJ1-4; D uncertain. The CDR3 consists of 15 residues. CDR1 is LGHNT, CDR2 FRNRAP, per germline. The germline V and J ends were trimmed by 0 bases and 2 bases, with 7 bases remaining between them. CDR3 coding DNA: TGTGCTAGTGGTTTGGTACTTACTACTAATGAAAAACTGTTTTTT. Translated, it gives CASGLVLTTNEKLFF.

V gene TRBV7-2 combines with J gene TRBJ1-2; 7 bases fit TRBD1. The CDR3 sequence is 14 residues long. The V gene's germline CDR1 is SGHTA and CDR2 FQGNSA. Trimming took 5 bases from V and 3 from J; bases not matched to a gene: 6. The DNA for the CDR3 is TGTGCCAGCAGCCGGAGGGGGCGGGACTATGGCTACACCTTC. The encoded protein is CASSRRGRDYGYTF.